The 24 T cell receptor beta chains below come from one sample, sequenced in a study of blood T cell repertoires in COVID-19. Method: immunoSEQ multiplex PCR; TCRdb's copy keeps in-frame clones and lacks some. The sample lists some 250,000 clones, roughly four fifths occurring once. Specimen: peripheral blood. These receptors all stem from a young man who had recovered from COVID-19.

V gene TRBV5-6 combines with J gene TRBJ2-7, with 10 bases that match TRBD1. Trimming took 4 bases from V and 2 from J; bases not matched to a gene: 6. CDR1 and CDR2 from the germline V gene are SGHDT and YYEEEE. The CDR3 consists of 15 residues. This CDR3 is CASSRQGAETYEQYF. In DNA, the CDR3 is TGTGCCAGCAGCCGACAGGGGGCAGAAACCTACGAGCAGTACTTC.

This clone was seen at least ten times. The chain recombines TRBV15 with TRBJ1-5, with unresolved D. This CDR3 has 15 residues. Germline V gives CDR1 LNHNV, CDR2 YYDKDF (reference sequence). V dropped 0 bases and J dropped 3 bases, with 9 bases sitting between them. The chain's CDR3 is CATSRDITVNQPQHF. In DNA, the CDR3 is TGTGCCACCAGCAGAGATATTACAGTCAATCAGCCCCAGCATTTT. Together with reference TRBV15 and TRBJ1-5, the CDR3 gives the full variable domain: DAMVIQNPRYQVTQFGKPVTLSCSQTLNHNVMYWYQQKSSQAPKLLFHYYDKDFNNEADTPDNFQSRRPNTSFCFLDIRSPGLGDTAMYLCATSRDITVNQPQHFGDGTRLSIL.

The chain carries TRBV7-3 and TRBJ2-3; 9 bases map to TRBD2. The J segment lost 2 bases and the V segment lost 2 bases, leaving 2 bases of the junction unmatched. Germline-derived CDR1 and CDR2 are SGHTA and FQGTGA. CDR3 length equals 15 residues. CDR3 DNA: TGTGCCAGCAGCTTAGCGGGGGGGTTCACAGATACGCAGTATTTT. Protein: CASSLAGGFTDTQYF.

The V gene is TRBV6-1, the J gene TRBJ1-2; 9 nucleotides align to TRBD1. The germline gives CDR1 MNHNS, CDR2 SASEGT. This CDR3 has 17 amino acids. V was clipped by 1 base and J by 1 base; unmatched bases: 7. As DNA, the CDR3 is TGTGCCAGCAGTGAAGTCGGACGGACAGGGGATAACTATGGCTACACCTTC. This encodes CASSEVGRTGDNYGYTF.

This chain joins TRBV7-6 and TRBJ2-5; D gene ambiguous. The CDR3 consists of 16 residues. The germline V and J ends were trimmed by 1 base and 5 bases, with 17 bases remaining between them. The germline V gene encodes CDR1 SGHVS and CDR2 FNYEAQ. CDR3 in DNA: TGTGCCAGCAGCTTAGGCCCGCGGCCTCCGCTGGAGACCCAGTACTTC. Translation: CASSLGPRPPLETQYF.

This chain uses TRBV2 with TRBJ2-5; D not resolved. Germline V gene data show CDR1 as SNHLY and CDR2 as FYNNEI. The CDR3 is 15 residues long. The V end was cut by 3 bases, the J end by 3 bases, with 14 bases between. The CDR3: CASSDVRGFKETQYF. The CDR3 DNA reads TGTGCCAGCAGTGACGTTCGCGGCTTTAAAGAGACCCAGTACTTC.

Concerning this clone: Other DNA sequences in this specimen translate into the identical CDR3. V usage is TRBV18 and J usage is TRBJ2-7; unclear D gene. Germline V gene data show CDR1 as KGHSH and CDR2 as LQKENI. Trimming took off 4 bases at V and 4 bases at J, with 8 bases between the two ends. This CDR3 comprises 12 residues. The DNA for the CDR3 is TGTGCCAGCTCACTTAGAGGTTACGAGCAGTACTTC. Translation gives CASSLRGYEQYF.

V and J are TRBV6-5 and TRBJ1-4; 9 bases line up with TRBD1. V was clipped by 6 bases and J by 8 bases; unmatched bases: 4. Germline CDR1 MNHEY, CDR2 SVGAGI. The CDR3 has 13 residues. CDR3 amino acids: CASRQGAFEKLFF. In DNA form, the CDR3 reads TGTGCCAGCAGACAGGGGGCCTTCGAAAAACTGTTTTTT.

V gene TRBV28 combines with J gene TRBJ1-3; D uncertain. This CDR3 has 16 amino acids. Trimming cost V 6 bases and J 0 bases, with 15 bases left between them. Germline assignment: CDR1 MDHEN and CDR2 SYDVKM. CDR3 coding DNA: TGTGCCAGCAGCCCTGGTCCCTCTATCTCTGGAAACACCATATATTTT. It translates to CASSPGPSISGNTIYF.

This clone was seen a few times. The chain carries TRBV19 and TRBJ1-1; D might be TRBD1 (5 bases). This CDR3 contains 13 residues. Per germline, CDR1 LNHDA and CDR2 SQIVND (reference sequence). Deletions cut 5 bases from V and 10 bases from J, with 17 bases between. The chain's CDR3 is CASSQEGMSTAFF. The CDR3 nucleotides are TGTGCCAGTAGTCAGGAGGGGATGTCTACAGCTTTCTTT.

This clone was observed a single time. The V call is TRBV27, the J call TRBJ2-7, with D maybe TRBD1 (6 bases). The CDR3 has 13 residues. Trimming shortened V by 6 bases and J by 3 bases, and 12 bases separated the two germline ends. Looked up from germline, CDR1 is MNHEY and CDR2 is SMNVEV (reference sequence). CDR3 DNA sequence: TGTGCCAGCAGGAGAGGACAGATCTACGAGCAGTACTTC. Protein product: CASRRGQIYEQYF.

This chain uses TRBV4-1 with TRBJ2-3; D is possibly TRBD2 (5 bases). CDR1 is MGHRA, CDR2 YSYEKL, per germline. V lost 4 bases and J lost 7, with 12 bases in between. This CDR3 region has 13 residues. The CDR3 loop is CASSRHSDNTQYF. The CDR3, as DNA: TGCGCCAGCAGCCGCCATAGCGATAATACGCAGTATTTT.

This clone was observed a single time. V is TRBV5-1 and J is TRBJ2-1; tentative D call: TRBD1 (6 bases). Germline CDR1 and CDR2: SGHRS and YFSETQ. The CDR3 spans 14 residues. Between the trimmed V and J ends, which lost 0 bases and 3 bases, there was a span of 7 bases. In nucleotides, the CDR3 is TGCGCCAGCAGCTTGGTAGGGGGCTACAATGAGCAGTTCTTC. It translates to CASSLVGGYNEQFF.

V and J are TRBV3-1 (or the pseudogene TRBV3-2) and TRBJ1-2; 8 bases are shared with TRBD1. This CDR3 spans 13 amino acids. Trimming took 3 bases from V and 4 from J; bases not matched to a gene: 1. Germline V CDR1 and CDR2: LGHDT, YNNKEL (reference sequence). CDR3 sequence (DNA): TGTGCCAGCAGCCACGGACAGGGCTATGGCTACACCTTC. Translated, it gives CASSHGQGYGYTF.

For the CDR3, the DNA is TGTGCCAGCAGCCAAGAAGTCGGGAACACTGGGTATGGCTACACCTTC. Protein sequence: CASSQEVGNTGYGYTF. This chain uses TRBV4-2 with TRBJ1-2; D remains ambiguous. The CDR3 has 16 residues. Trimming took 0 bases from V and 5 from J, leaving 16 bases between them. CDR1 is LGHNA, CDR2 YNFKEQ, per germline.

This clone was seen a few times. The genes are TRBV5-1 and TRBJ1-1, with D perhaps matching TRBD1 (5 bases). Germline V gene data show CDR1 as SGHRS and CDR2 as YFSETQ. Trimming took off 0 bases at V and 1 base at J, with 7 bases between the two ends. The CDR3 totals 14 residues. CDR3 sequence reads: CASSLDRPNTEAFF. CDR3 DNA: TGCGCCAGCAGCTTGGACAGGCCGAACACTGAAGCTTTCTTT.

The rearrangement links TRBV7-8 to TRBJ2-7; 7 bases are shared with TRBD1. V lost 5 bases, J lost 4 bases, and 5 bases stayed unmatched. The CDR3 consists of 13 residues. In germline, CDR1 is SGHVS, CDR2 FQNEAQ. CDR3: CASSEDRLYEQYV. For the CDR3, the DNA is TGTGCCAGCAGCGAGGACAGGTTGTACGAGCAGTACGTC.

This clone has only a few counts. The chain is built from TRBV28 and TRBJ1-5, with 7 bases matching TRBD1. Germline V lookup: CDR1 MDHEN, CDR2 SYDVKM. The CDR3 runs to 14 residues. Trimming took 5 bases from V and 5 from J; bases not matched to a gene: 6. The chain's CDR3 is CASSVGGEDQPQHF. DNA of the CDR3: TGTGCCAGCAGTGTAGGGGGCGAGGATCAGCCCCAGCATTTT.

The gene calls are TRBV19 and TRBJ2-2, with 7 bases aligning to TRBD2. The CDR3 contains 16 residues. V gave up 6 bases and J gave up 1 base; unmatched junction bases: 8. Germline lookup yields CDR1 LNHDA and CDR2 SQIVND (reference sequence). CDR3 residues: CASSSLERGNTGELFF. Written as DNA, the CDR3 is TGTGCCAGTAGCTCCTTAGAGCGGGGGAACACCGGGGAGCTGTTTTTT.

The chain links TRBV19 to TRBJ2-3; 10 bases line up with TRBD2. The germline V gene encodes CDR1 LNHDA and CDR2 SQIVND (reference sequence). The J segment lost 8 bases and the V segment lost 4 bases, leaving 9 bases of the junction unmatched. The CDR3 is made up of 15 amino acids. The CDR3 sequence is CASSNSGGPGGTQYF. CDR3 DNA: TGTGCCAGTAGTAATAGCGGGGGGCCGGGAGGTACGCAGTATTTT.

The chain uses TRBV6-5 and TRBJ1-1, with D tentatively TRBD1 (6 bases). Trimming left V 0 bases short and J 1 base short, with 9 bases between. Germline CDR1 is MNHEY and CDR2 is SVGAGI. The CDR3 extends over 15 amino acids. The CDR3 is CASSYSGQTNTEAFF. CDR3 in DNA: TGTGCCAGCAGTTACTCGGGACAAACGAACACTGAAGCTTTCTTT.

The chain uses TRBV27 and TRBJ1-2, with D possibly matching TRBD1 (5 bases). With 4 bases removed from V and 6 bases from J, the gap between germline ends came to 12 bases. This CDR3 is 13 amino acids long. From germline, CDR1 is MNHEY and CDR2 SMNVEV (reference sequence). CDR3 nucleotides: TGTGCCAGCAGTTCGGCGTTGACAGATGGCTACACCTTC. It is translated as CASSSALTDGYTF.

This clone was counted only a few times. The chain has TRBV4-2 and TRBJ2-1; the match to TRBD1 covers 9 bases. V shed 3 bases and J 6 bases; nucleotides not matched to a gene: 12. The CDR3 has 17 amino acids. Per the germline V gene, CDR1 is LGHNA and CDR2 is YNFKEQ. CDR3 amino acids: CASSHGESGTGINEQFF. CDR3 in DNA: TGTGCCAGCAGCCACGGAGAGTCCGGGACAGGGATCAATGAGCAGTTCTTC.

In DNA, the CDR3 is TGCGCCAGCAGCGGGGGACTAGCGGGGGTGCAAAGGGGCTACAATGAGCAGTTCTTC. Translating it yields CASSGGLAGVQRGYNEQFF. The chain couples TRBV5-1 to TRBJ2-1, with TRBD2 identical over 14 bases. The CDR3 sequence is 19 residues long. CDR1 is SGHRS and CDR2 is YFSETQ in the germline V gene. Germline trimming cut 4 bases from V and 3 bases from J; bases unmatched to any gene: 12.